Presented here are 21 T cell receptor beta chains from one specimen sequenced in a study of control samples from healthy donors and cancer patients. Repertoires were generated with immunoSEQ multiplex PCR, while TCRdb's copy carries only in-frame clones and drops some. The table records about 73,000 clones, more than 85% of them present only once. The sample taken for sequencing was blood. The receptor set was obtained from a woman between 45 and 65 years old in good health.

This chain uses TRBV12-3 or TRBV12-4 with TRBJ2-7; 8 nucleotides line up with TRBD1. The CDR3 spans 12 residues. J was trimmed by 4 bases and V by 6 bases; bases with no gene match: 2. As DNA, the CDR3 is TGTGCCAGCAGCCGGACAGGGTACGAGCAGTACTTC. This codes for CASSRTGYEQYF.

The chain employs TRBV5-5 and TRBJ2-5, with 11 bases matching TRBD1. The length of the CDR3 is 18 residues. The germline V gene encodes CDR1 SGHKS and CDR2 YYEKEE (reference sequence). After removal of 4 bases from V and 4 bases from J, the junction contained 15 bases not matched to a gene. CDR3: CASSGVWTGGLVGETQYF. CDR3 bases: TGTGCCAGCAGCGGAGTATGGACAGGGGGCCTAGTTGGAGAGACCCAGTACTTC.

The chain links TRBV13 to TRBJ1-1, with D unclear. The CDR3 is 15 residues long. The V and J ends lost 6 bases and 6 bases respectively, with 20 bases between them. CDR1 and CDR2 from the germline V gene are PRHDT and FYEKMQ (reference sequence). DNA of the CDR3: TGTGCCAGCAGTTCCCAGGACGGGCGGAGGGCTGAAGCTTTCTTT. It yields the protein CASSSQDGRRAEAFF.

The chain combines TRBV5-5 with TRBJ1-5; D is unclear. This CDR3 contains 14 residues. V dropped 5 bases and J dropped 0 bases, with 9 bases sitting between them. CDR1 and CDR2 (germline): SGHKS, YYEKEE (reference sequence). CDR3 bases: TGTGCCAGCAGGGTGGGTGATAGCAATCAGCCCCAGCATTTT. Translated: CASRVGDSNQPQHF.

The V gene is TRBV6-5, the J gene TRBJ2-2; no clear D gene. Trimming took off 6 bases at V and 8 bases at J, with 7 bases between the two ends. This CDR3 has 11 amino acids. Germline V CDR1 and CDR2: MNHEY, SVGAGI. Written as DNA, the CDR3 is TGTGCCAGCAGGATAGGGGGGGAGCTGTTTTTT. It specifies CASRIGGELFF.

This sequence joins TRBV6-5 and TRBJ2-7; tentative D call: TRBD2 (5 bases). V was clipped by 8 bases and J by 2 bases, with 13 bases between them. This CDR3 contains 13 residues. CDR1 and CDR2 from the germline V gene are MNHEY and SVGAGI. Here the CDR3 DNA reads TGTGCCAGCTCCTTGGACGGGGCCTACGAGCAGTACTTC. Translating gives CASSLDGAYEQYF.

This clone has only a few counts. V gene TRBV5-1 combines with J gene TRBJ2-5; 13 nucleotides agree with TRBD2. Germline V gene data show CDR1 as SGHRS and CDR2 as YFSETQ. This CDR3 comprises 17 residues. Unmatched junction bases numbered 7, after V lost 5 bases and J lost 0 bases. The CDR3 protein is CASRAGLAGMYQETQYF. The CDR3 DNA is TGCGCCAGCAGGGCGGGACTAGCGGGGATGTACCAAGAGACCCAGTACTTC.

V is TRBV18 and J is TRBJ1-2; possible D gene TRBD1, 6 bases. CDR1 KGHSH and CDR2 LQKENI come from the germline V gene. The CDR3 has 15 residues. Trimming cost V 0 bases and J 5 bases, with 13 bases left between them. The CDR3 bases are TGTGCCAGCTCACCACCTTCTAACAGGGCTTATGGCTACACCTTC. It encodes CASSPPSNRAYGYTF. Full variable domain (missing parts from reference TRBV18 and TRBJ1-2): NAGVMQNPRHLVRRRGQEARLRCSPMKGHSHVYWYRQLPEEGLKFMVYLQKENIIDESGMPKERFSAEFPKEGPSILRIQQVVRGDSAAYFCASSPPSNRAYGYTFGSGTRLTVV.

This chain connects TRBV6-6 to TRBJ2-2, with D uncertain. The CDR3 has 12 residues. The V gene lost 0 bases and the J gene lost 6 bases, with 2 bases spanning the gap. CDR1 MNHNY and CDR2 SVGAGI come from the germline V gene (reference sequence). This CDR3 is CASSYSPGELFF. The CDR3 nucleotides are TGTGCCAGCAGTTACTCCCCCGGGGAGCTGTTTTTT.

The rearrangement links TRBV28 to TRBJ1-2; TRBD1 might be the D (5 bases). The CDR3 covers 14 residues. The germline gives CDR1 MDHEN, CDR2 SYDVKM. V lost 6 bases to trimming and J lost 4 bases, with 15 bases between them. CDR3 nucleotide sequence: TGTGCCAGCAGCACATTGGACATATTCTATGGCTACACCTTC. Translation gives CASSTLDIFYGYTF.

The chain links TRBV5-4 to TRBJ2-2; the D is unclear. This CDR3 has 15 residues. Trimming left V 3 bases short and J 6 bases short, with 15 bases between. The germline gives CDR1 SGHNT, CDR2 YYREEE (reference sequence). CDR3 coding DNA: TGTGCCAGCAGCTCAGTGACCCTTGGGTCCGGGGAGCTGTTTTTT. It encodes CASSSVTLGSGELFF. The whole variable domain, filled in from reference TRBV5-4 and TRBJ2-2, reads ETGVTQSPTHLIKTRGQQVTLRCSSQSGHNTVSWYQQALGQGPQFIFQYYREEENGRGNFPPRFSGLQFPNYSSELNVNALELDDSALYLCASSSVTLGSGELFFGEGSRLTVL.

DNA of the CDR3: TGTGCCAGCAGCCCCCCACCCTGGAGCGAGCAGTACTTC. Protein: CASSPPPWSEQYF. V gene TRBV7-3 combines with J gene TRBJ2-7; no clear D gene. CDR1 and CDR2 from the germline V gene are SGHTA and FQGTGA. The CDR3 totals 13 residues. V lost 5 bases to trimming and J lost 6 bases, with 14 bases between them.

V is TRBV9 and J is TRBJ1-3; tentative D call: TRBD1 (6 bases). CDR1 and CDR2 (germline): SGDLS, YYNGEE. The CDR3 totals 16 residues. V was cut by 4 bases and J by 2 bases, with 16 bases left in between. DNA for the CDR3: TGTGCCAGCAGCCGAAGGGGGGTGCAGGCTGGAAACACCATATATTTT. It yields the protein CASSRRGVQAGNTIYF. Full variable domain (missing parts from reference TRBV9 and TRBJ1-3): DSGVTQTPKHLITATGQRVTLRCSPRSGDLSVYWYQQSLDQGLQFLIQYYNGEERAKGNILERFSAQQFPDLHSELNLSSLELGDSALYFCASSRRGVQAGNTIYFGEGSWLTVV.

V and J are TRBV6-5 and TRBJ2-2; possibly TRBD1 or TRBD2 for D (5 bases each). CDR3 length: 14 amino acids. Trimming took off 6 bases at V and 4 bases at J, with 12 bases between the two ends. Germline values: CDR1 MNHEY, CDR2 SVGAGI. CDR3 coding DNA: TGTGCCAGCAGGCCTGGGGACGGCACCGGGGAGCTGTTTTTT. The encoded protein is CASRPGDGTGELFF.

This chain uses TRBV27 with TRBJ2-2, with 9 positions matching TRBD2. CDR3 size: 16 residues. CDR1 MNHEY and CDR2 SMNVEV come from the germline V gene (reference sequence). Trimming removed 2 bases from V and 4 bases from J; junction bases left unmatched: 5. The CDR3 region has the DNA TGTGCCAGCAGTTTAGGGCTAGCGGGGATCACCGGGGAGCTGTTTTTT. This translates into CASSLGLAGITGELFF.

The V and J genes are TRBV9 and TRBJ2-5; 8 bases agree with TRBD1. The CDR3 sequence is 13 residues long. Per germline, CDR1 SGDLS and CDR2 YYNGEE. V was clipped by 3 bases and J by 7 bases; unmatched bases: 5. CDR3 sequence reads: CASSGQGAGTQYF. The CDR3 DNA reads TGTGCCAGCAGCGGCCAGGGGGCTGGGACCCAGTACTTC.

The chain employs TRBV6-1 and TRBJ2-5, with 14 nucleotides matching TRBD2. The CDR3 covers 14 residues. V dropped 5 bases and J dropped 10; count of bases not matched to a gene: 6. The V gene's germline CDR1 is MNHNS and CDR2 SASEGT. The CDR3 protein is CASSPTSGRASQYF. CDR3 DNA: TGTGCCAGCAGTCCGACTAGCGGGAGGGCCAGCCAGTACTTC.

The chain uses TRBV25-1 and TRBJ2-2, with D perhaps TRBD1 (5 bases). The V gene's germline CDR1 is MGHDK and CDR2 SYGVNS. This CDR3 is built from 16 residues. Deletions cut 3 bases from V and 2 bases from J, with 13 bases between. This CDR3 is CASSDGWGANTGELFF. In DNA, the CDR3 is TGTGCCAGCAGTGACGGTTGGGGCGCTAACACCGGGGAGCTGTTTTTT.

CDR3: CASSLARVGDTQYF. CDR3 DNA: TGTGCCAGCAGCTTAGCCCGGGTGGGAGATACGCAGTATTTT. The chain couples TRBV7-2 to TRBJ2-3, with D unclear. This CDR3 is built from 14 residues. Trimming shortened V by 0 bases and J by 5 bases, and 9 bases separated the two germline ends. The germline gives CDR1 SGHTA, CDR2 FQGNSA.

CDR3 region: CASSDGSYEQYF. The CDR3 bases are TGTGCCAGCAGTGATGGCTCCTACGAGCAGTACTTC. V and J are TRBV27 and TRBJ2-7; D is undetermined. V lost 5 bases, J lost 0 bases, and 5 bases lay in between. The CDR3 loop spans 12 amino acids. CDR1 and CDR2 (germline): MNHEY, SMNVEV (reference sequence).

J is TRBJ1-1 and V is TRBV2; D is unresolved. The V end was cut by 7 bases, the J end by 4 bases, with 13 bases between. Germline loops: CDR1 SNHLY, CDR2 FYNNEI. This CDR3 region has 13 residues. CDR3 bases: TGTGCCAGCATGCCTGACTTGGGCACTGAAGCTTTCTTT. Protein product: CASMPDLGTEAFF.